A selection of T cell receptor beta chains follows, all from one sample in a study of technical replicates of blood from a handful of donors. Method: immunoSEQ multiplex PCR; TCRdb's copy keeps in-frame clones and lacks some. This table has 45,000 to 65,000 clones, 94% appearing once. Sequenced: T cells isolated from PBMCs. The receptors come from a human donor in good health. Both conserved end residues are part of each CDR3. D genes are given only for firm matches. Clone sizes are given selectively: once, few, many, or a class where the clone is expanded.

j_gene: TRBJ1-6; v_gene: TRBV5-4; abundance: -; d_gene: -; CDR3nt: TGTGCCAGCAGCTCCAGGGAGGTGAATTCACCCCTCCACTTT; CDR3aa: CASSSREVNSPLHF
j_gene: TRBJ2-7; v_gene: TRBV7-8; abundance: -; d_gene: -; CDR3nt: TGTGCCAGCAGCTTAATGCAACTGACAGTTTCCTACGAGCAGTACTTC; CDR3aa: CASSLMQLTVSYEQYF
j_gene: TRBJ1-1; v_gene: TRBV7-2; abundance: -; d_gene: -; CDR3nt: TGTGCCAGCAGCCGTTTTCAGGGGAACACTGAAGCTTTCTTT; CDR3aa: CASSRFQGNTEAFF
j_gene: TRBJ2-7; v_gene: TRBV6-5; abundance: -; d_gene: TRBD1; CDR3nt: TGTGCCAGCAGACCAGGACAGGGGGGTCGAGACGAGCAGTACTTC; CDR3aa: CASRPGQGGRDEQYF
j_gene: TRBJ1-1; v_gene: TRBV12-5; abundance: -; d_gene: -; CDR3nt: TGTGCTAGTGGTTTGGTACAGGGCACTGAAGCTTTCTTT; CDR3aa: CASGLVQGTEAFF
j_gene: TRBJ2-7; v_gene: TRBV5-1; abundance: -; d_gene: TRBD2; CDR3nt: TGCGCCAGCAGCGGTGTTAGCGGGGGGGCCTACGAGCAGTACTTC; CDR3aa: CASSGVSGGAYEQYF
j_gene: TRBJ1-2; v_gene: TRBV15; abundance: -; d_gene: -; CDR3nt: TGTGCCACCAGCAGAGGAACAGGCTATGGCTACACCTTC; CDR3aa: CATSRGTGYGYTF
j_gene: TRBJ2-3; v_gene: TRBV10-3; abundance: once; d_gene: TRBD2; CDR3nt: TGTGCCATCAGGACGGGACTAGCGGCCCGTGCGCAGTATTTT; CDR3aa: CAIRTGLAARAQYF
j_gene: TRBJ1-1; v_gene: TRBV18; abundance: once; d_gene: TRBD1; CDR3nt: TGTGCCAGCTCAACCGAGGAGGGGGCGGGTGCTTTCTTT; CDR3aa: CASSTEEGAGAFF
j_gene: TRBJ2-4; v_gene: TRBV7-9; abundance: -; d_gene: -; CDR3nt: TGTGCCAGCAGCTTAGAGGGATACAGGGTCGGGGACATTCAGTACTTC; CDR3aa: CASSLEGYRVGDIQYF
j_gene: TRBJ2-6; v_gene: TRBV9; abundance: once; d_gene: TRBD1; CDR3nt: TGTGCCAGCAGCGTAGGGACAGGGTACTACCCTGGGGCCAACGTCCTGACTTTC; CDR3aa: CASSVGTGYYPGANVLTF
j_gene: TRBJ2-7; v_gene: TRBV29-1; abundance: -; d_gene: TRBD1; CDR3nt: TGCAGCGTTGAAGTAGTTTCAGGGGGCCCCTACGAGCAGTACTTC; CDR3aa: CSVEVVSGGPYEQYF
j_gene: TRBJ2-7; v_gene: TRBV18; abundance: -; d_gene: TRBD2; CDR3nt: TGTGCCAGCTCACCACCGGGACTAGCGGGGGGGCCTCCCTACGAGCAGTACTTC; CDR3aa: CASSPPGLAGGPPYEQYF
j_gene: TRBJ2-7; v_gene: TRBV6-5; abundance: -; d_gene: TRBD2; CDR3nt: TGTGCCAGCAGTTACGGGGCGGGAGGTGAGCAGTACTTC; CDR3aa: CASSYGAGGEQYF
j_gene: TRBJ2-5; v_gene: TRBV28; abundance: once; d_gene: TRBD2; CDR3nt: TGTGCCAGCAGTTTCCTACTAGCGGGAGTTCGAGAGACCCAGTACTTC; CDR3aa: CASSFLLAGVRETQYF
j_gene: TRBJ2-1; v_gene: TRBV10-3; abundance: once; d_gene: -; CDR3nt: TGTGCCATCAGTGAGAGGGGCATACAGCTTGCCAATGAGCAGTTCTTC; CDR3aa: CAISERGIQLANEQFF
j_gene: TRBJ2-7; v_gene: TRBV11-2; abundance: -; d_gene: -; CDR3nt: TGTGCCAGCAGCTGGGGGGTCGACTCGTACGAGCAGTACTTC; CDR3aa: CASSWGVDSYEQYF
j_gene: TRBJ1-2; v_gene: TRBV29-1; abundance: -; d_gene: -; CDR3nt: TGCAGCGTTGAAGATAGGACATCTTACTATGGCTACACCTTC; CDR3aa: CSVEDRTSYYGYTF
j_gene: TRBJ2-7; v_gene: TRBV10-2; abundance: -; d_gene: -; CDR3nt: TGCGCCAGCAATGGGCAGGGCAACGAGCAGTACTTC; CDR3aa: CASNGQGNEQYF
j_gene: TRBJ1-1; v_gene: TRBV28; abundance: -; d_gene: TRBD1; CDR3nt: TGTGCCAGCAGCCAGACAGGGGGACGTACTGAAGCTTTCTTT; CDR3aa: CASSQTGGRTEAFF
j_gene: TRBJ2-7; v_gene: TRBV5-4; abundance: -; d_gene: -; CDR3nt: TGTGCCAGCAGCTTGGGGGTAGGAGCCTACGAGCAGTACTTC; CDR3aa: CASSLGVGAYEQYF
j_gene: TRBJ2-7; v_gene: TRBV6-5; abundance: -; d_gene: -; CDR3nt: TGTGCCAGCAGTTCCCAACCCTACCGAGCGGCCTACGAGCAGTACTTC; CDR3aa: CASSSQPYRAAYEQYF
j_gene: TRBJ1-5; v_gene: TRBV7-8; abundance: -; d_gene: -; CDR3nt: TGTGCCAGCAGCTTACGAGGGTCGGTTATTCATCAGCCCCAGCATTTT; CDR3aa: CASSLRGSVIHQPQHF
j_gene: TRBJ2-1; v_gene: TRBV29-1; abundance: -; d_gene: TRBD1; CDR3nt: TGCAGCGTTGACAGGGGGCAGGAGAATGAGCAGTTCTTC; CDR3aa: CSVDRGQENEQFF
j_gene: TRBJ1-2; v_gene: TRBV7-9; abundance: -; d_gene: TRBD1; CDR3nt: TGTGCCAGCAGATCAGATCCGGGACAGGGGGACCGCGGCTACACCTTC; CDR3aa: CASRSDPGQGDRGYTF
j_gene: TRBJ2-7; v_gene: TRBV18; abundance: -; d_gene: TRBD1; CDR3nt: TGTGCCAGCTCAGCGGCAGGGACAGGGACCTACGAGCAGTACTTC; CDR3aa: CASSAAGTGTYEQYF
j_gene: TRBJ1-1; v_gene: TRBV15; abundance: few; d_gene: -; CDR3nt: TGTGCCACCAGCAGGACAGGAGGCAGTTTAGATGAAGCTTTCTTT; CDR3aa: CATSRTGGSLDEAFF
j_gene: TRBJ1-1; v_gene: TRBV20-1; abundance: -; d_gene: -; CDR3nt: TGCAGTGCTAGAAAGGGCGAGGGAGCTTTCTTT; CDR3aa: CSARKGEGAFF
j_gene: TRBJ2-1; v_gene: TRBV5-4; abundance: -; d_gene: -; CDR3nt: TGTGCCAGCAGCCCTCGGCACAGAGCTTACAATGAGCAGTTCTTC; CDR3aa: CASSPRHRAYNEQFF
j_gene: TRBJ2-7; v_gene: TRBV7-8; abundance: -; d_gene: TRBD2; CDR3nt: TGTGCCAGCAGCGCCAGGACAAGACTAGCGGGAACTTACGAGCAGTACTTC; CDR3aa: CASSARTRLAGTYEQYF
j_gene: TRBJ1-2; v_gene: TRBV9; abundance: -; d_gene: TRBD1; CDR3nt: TGTGCCAGCAGCGAACGGGGACAGGGGTTAGGTGGCTACACCTTC; CDR3aa: CASSERGQGLGGYTF
j_gene: TRBJ1-1; v_gene: TRBV7-9; abundance: -; d_gene: TRBD1; CDR3nt: TGTGCCAGCAGCTTAGCCACAGGGGGAGATACTGAAGCTTTCTTT; CDR3aa: CASSLATGGDTEAFF
j_gene: TRBJ2-1; v_gene: TRBV5-4; abundance: -; d_gene: TRBD2; CDR3nt: TGTGCCAGCAGCTCACTAGCGAGATCCTACAATGAGCAGTTCTTC; CDR3aa: CASSSLARSYNEQFF
j_gene: TRBJ1-1; v_gene: TRBV7-9; abundance: -; d_gene: -; CDR3nt: TGTGCCAGCAGCTACGGGGGAAGTGAAGCTTTCTTT; CDR3aa: CASSYGGSEAFF
j_gene: TRBJ2-1; v_gene: TRBV10-3; abundance: -; d_gene: TRBD1; CDR3nt: TGTGCCACCTACCCGGGACAGGGGGTCCATGAGCAGTTCTTC; CDR3aa: CATYPGQGVHEQFF
j_gene: TRBJ1-2; v_gene: TRBV5-1; abundance: -; d_gene: -; CDR3nt: TGCGCCAGCAGCTTGGAACTATCGTCGTATGGCTACACCTTC; CDR3aa: CASSLELSSYGYTF
j_gene: TRBJ1-3; v_gene: TRBV13; abundance: -; d_gene: -; CDR3nt: TGTGCCAGCAGCTTAAATTGGGGGGTGCCATCTGGAAACACCATATATTTT; CDR3aa: CASSLNWGVPSGNTIYF
j_gene: TRBJ1-4; v_gene: TRBV7-9; abundance: -; d_gene: -; CDR3nt: TGTGCCAGCAGCCCGTATTCAACTAATGAAAAACTGTTTTTT; CDR3aa: CASSPYSTNEKLFF
j_gene: TRBJ2-7; v_gene: TRBV7-3; abundance: -; d_gene: TRBD1; CDR3nt: TGTGCCAGCAGCAGGGACAGTTCCTACGAGCAGTACTTC; CDR3aa: CASSRDSSYEQYF
j_gene: TRBJ1-1; v_gene: TRBV14; abundance: -; d_gene: -; CDR3nt: TGTGCCAGCAGCCAGGCCATTAGGGGAGGCACTGAAGCTTTCTTT; CDR3aa: CASSQAIRGGTEAFF
j_gene: TRBJ2-1; v_gene: TRBV7-3; abundance: -; d_gene: TRBD2; CDR3nt: TGTGCCAGCAGCACGATAGCGGGGTTTACCAATGAGCAGTTCTTC; CDR3aa: CASSTIAGFTNEQFF
j_gene: TRBJ2-5; v_gene: TRBV5-1; abundance: -; d_gene: TRBD2; CDR3nt: TGCGCCAGCAGCTTGCGGGATAGCGGGAGTTACGGGGAGACCCAGTACTTC; CDR3aa: CASSLRDSGSYGETQYF
j_gene: TRBJ1-5; v_gene: TRBV11-2; abundance: -; d_gene: -; CDR3nt: TGTGCCAGCACTACACATACAAGTAGTGGCCAGGGGTCGAATCAGCCCCAGCATTTT; CDR3aa: CASTTHTSSGQGSNQPQHF
j_gene: TRBJ2-1; v_gene: TRBV5-1; abundance: -; d_gene: TRBD1; CDR3nt: TGCGCCAGCAGCTTGTCCCGGACAGGGGGCAATGAGCAGTTCTTC; CDR3aa: CASSLSRTGGNEQFF
j_gene: TRBJ2-7; v_gene: TRBV5-1; abundance: -; d_gene: TRBD2; CDR3nt: TGCGCCAGCAGCTTGGCGGGGCCTAGCGGGAGTAACGAGCAGTACTTC; CDR3aa: CASSLAGPSGSNEQYF
j_gene: TRBJ2-2; v_gene: TRBV28; abundance: -; d_gene: -; CDR3nt: TGTGCCAGCAGTTCCTATACAGGGTCCGGGGAGCTGTTTTTT; CDR3aa: CASSSYTGSGELFF
j_gene: TRBJ1-2; v_gene: TRBV7-8; abundance: once; d_gene: -; CDR3nt: TGTGCCAGCAGCTTAGTCAGGGGCCAGAACTATGGCTACACCTTC; CDR3aa: CASSLVRGQNYGYTF
j_gene: TRBJ2-1; v_gene: TRBV7-8; abundance: -; d_gene: TRBD2; CDR3nt: TGTGCCAGCGGGGGGGTAGCGGGAGTGGGTGAGCAGTTCTTC; CDR3aa: CASGGVAGVGEQFF
j_gene: TRBJ2-7; v_gene: TRBV11-2; abundance: -; d_gene: TRBD1; CDR3nt: TGTGCCAGCACCCTAAGAATACAGGGGGCGGCCTACGAGCAGTACTTC; CDR3aa: CASTLRIQGAAYEQYF
j_gene: TRBJ2-5; v_gene: TRBV11-2; abundance: -; d_gene: TRBD2; CDR3nt: TGTGCCAGCAGCTTAGGGCCTAGCGGGGGCCAAGAGACCCAGTACTTC; CDR3aa: CASSLGPSGGQETQYF
j_gene: TRBJ1-4; v_gene: TRBV13; abundance: -; d_gene: TRBD1; CDR3nt: TGTGCCAGCAGCACGGACAGGGGAGATGAAAAACTGTTTTTT; CDR3aa: CASSTDRGDEKLFF
j_gene: TRBJ2-5; v_gene: TRBV6-6; abundance: -; d_gene: -; CDR3nt: TGTGCCAGCAGCCAGAACCAAGAGACCCAGTACTTC; CDR3aa: CASSQNQETQYF
j_gene: TRBJ1-1; v_gene: TRBV7-2; abundance: -; d_gene: -; CDR3nt: TGTGCCAGCAGCTTAGAATTCACAGGGAACACTGAAGCTTTCTTT; CDR3aa: CASSLEFTGNTEAFF
j_gene: TRBJ2-1; v_gene: TRBV7-2; abundance: -; d_gene: TRBD2; CDR3nt: TGTGCCAGCAGCTTCTATGCTAGCGGAACATACAATGAGCAGTTCTTC; CDR3aa: CASSFYASGTYNEQFF
j_gene: TRBJ2-3; v_gene: TRBV7-9; abundance: -; d_gene: TRBD2; CDR3nt: TGTGCCAGCAGCTTAGACCTAGCGGGATTCTCGGATACGCAGTATTTT; CDR3aa: CASSLDLAGFSDTQYF